Given below is one TCR beta chain in context. Its specific antigen is unknown. Within one base of it there is no much larger clone, and no base qualities were kept. Per the publication, the time point label means: blood 2 weeks post-SBRT. The treatment or condition tag for this specimen amounts to: 15 Gy SBRT to primary tumor, nephrectomy 4 weeks later. To follow tumor-enriched clonotypes, peripheral blood was collected serially from radiation-treated patients at baseline and again at 2 weeks and 4 weeks after SBRT. Renal cell carcinoma with clear cell pathology was present in all patients. The QIAamp DNA Blood Mini Kit (Qiagen) was used to prepare genomic DNA for TCR sequencing. Samples were included in the analyses only if all quality control checks were passed. These data belong to a study of radiation and T cells in renal cell carcinoma (dated by TCRdb to the early 2020s). For the study in its entirety: The samples were drawn from a clinical trial, where primary renal cell carcinomas were treated with 15 Gy of stereotactic body radiation therapy and then removed by nephrectomy 4 weeks afterward. In total, roughly 53 samples underwent TCR beta sequencing: roughly 25 tumors plus 27 peripheral blood samples. A total of about 4 million unique CDR3 nucleotide sequences, encoding 2.7 million or so unique CDR3 amino acid sequences, were found across all 53 samples.

CDR1 and CDR2 (MNHNS, SASEGT) derive from the germline V gene. The CDR3 sequence holds 13 residues, the cysteine and phenylalanine included. Only the CDR3 DNA is retained, 39 bases long and in frame from the first base. A distance of 6 bases separates the germline ends of V and J, which lose 0 bases and 4 bases respectively. The immunoSEQ kit was used, according to the manufacturer's recommendations, to generate TCR beta libraries from genomic DNA. Library preparation used a first multiplex PCR with proprietary primers, then a second PCR adding unique barcodes, with bead cleanups after each round. Each sample batch included a kit-provided positive control reaction and a negative control reaction. The final libraries were assessed on an Agilent 4200 TapeStation D1000 ScreenTape, pooled by volume, and quantified by qPCR. An Illumina NextSeq500 fitted with a MidOutput 150-cycle cartridge performed the sequencing, running 156 Read1 cycles and 15 Index1 cycles with the kit's custom primers. The pooled library was loaded at approximately 0.95 pM with an approximately 20% PhiX control spike-in. Per the source publication's procedure: Vendor-processed data were analyzed in R, with a clonotype defined as all T cells sharing the same CDR3 nucleotide sequence. In the clone abundance analyses, frequencies were normalized to the 10,000 most abundant clones in each sample. Public T cell clones, which averaged fewer than five per sample, were excluded before analysis. Tumor-enriched and baseline blood-enriched clonotypes were defined by at least a 32-fold difference in abundance between compartments. A beta-binomial differential abundance model was used to identify clonotypes that expanded or contracted between blood time points. Tumor-blood repertoire similarity was measured with the Baroni-Urbani and Buser coefficient, and groups were compared using two-tailed Wilcoxon tests in R. TCRdb re-hosts the immuneACCESS table, in-frame sequences only. Its copies lack some clones; in the studies checked, an unresolved V gene accounts for under half of them, and the cause for the rest is not known. From that table come the V and J calls and clone size; the DNA was used to work out D and trimming. The sample profile shows around 86,000 clones; 80% to 90% of them were found once. The ten largest account for approximately 22% of the sample.

On the study overall, not on this receptor specifically: Tracking of blood repertoire dynamics stopped at three to five weeks after treatment, with no follow-up past that point. With a single-armed trial design, the study had no way to address how radiation dose or scheduling affects the TCR repertoire. In blood, the top tumor clonotypes increased between baseline and 2 weeks post-radiation and then shrank by 4 weeks, which suggests that tumor-resident clones expanded only transiently. Because pretreatment tumor biopsies were not available, the baseline intratumoral presence of clonotypes could not be determined.

This receptor was obtained from a woman between 45 and 60 years old with renal cell carcinoma. Sequences were derived from blood, sampled from a patient whose treatment included radiotherapy and nephrectomy. The V gene is TRBV6-1 and the J gene is TRBJ1-2; a confident D gene designation cannot be given. The CDR3 in this case is CASSEAGSYGYTF. The DNA reads as follows: TGTGCCAGCAGTGAAGCCGGGTCCTATGGCTACACCTTC.